This is a list of T cell receptor beta chains from one sample in a study of blood T cells in healthy people across ages. TCRdb fed the 5' RACE reads into MiXCR, producing one record per CDR3 protein. This table holds 780,000 or so distinct CDR3 sequences, 53% found once. The sequenced material came from blood. Receptors were obtained from a man older than 75 in good health. CDR3s leave out the opening cysteine and the closing phenylalanine or tryptophan.

V	J	CDR3
TRBV5-1	TRBJ2-7	ASSANTQPGEQY
TRBV24-1	TRBJ2-1	ATSDPGDRSYNEQF
TRBV27	TRBJ2-7	ASKLGTGALYEQY
TRBV7-6	TRBJ1-1	ASSLGTSESEAF
TRBV27	TRBJ2-1	ASSPLPRRSYNEQF
TRBV3-1	TRBJ1-1	ASSPGQAEAF
TRBV20-1	TRBJ1-4	SGQEGGEKLF
TRBV24-1	TRBJ2-2	ATSDPGLAGVSTGELF
TRBV18	TRBJ2-1	ASSPPGQGTSGSAKF
TRBV5-1	TRBJ1-2	ASSSDRHYT
TRBV7-2	.	ASSFATGGNYEQY
TRBV12-3/TRBV12-4	TRBJ2-7	ASSPAGSHPVEQY
TRBV5-1	TRBJ1-1	ASSPGTGGPYTEAF
TRBV9	TRBJ2-1	ASSPDGAFEQPEF
TRBV7-9	TRBJ2-1	ASRPRTSGWNEQF
TRBV12-3/TRBV12-4	TRBJ1-5	ASGRTGGYSNQPQH
TRBV7-6	TRBJ1-5	ASSLEKAPNQPQH
TRBV5-1	TRBJ2-3	ASSLRHPLENAGY
TRBV7-9	TRBJ2-5	ASSLGAFGETQY
TRBV5-5	TRBJ1-5	ASSRSVGQGNQPQH
TRBV28	TRBJ2-3	ASITRRGQKHTDTQY
TRBV6-5	TRBJ1-2	ASSYSNSWGGYT
TRBV19	TRBJ1-2	ASSSTVDSLYGYT
TRBV4-1	TRBJ2-3	ASSQDADAQY
TRBV9	TRBJ2-2	ASSVVGGELF
TRBV7-2	TRBJ2-7	ASSPFAYEQY
TRBV7-9	TRBJ2-7	ASSLQSADEQY
TRBV20-1	TRBJ1-5	SASRGNEQPQH
TRBV9	TRBJ1-1	ASSVATGGVNTEAF
TRBV2	TRBJ2-3	ASRGPGKAGPTDTQY
TRBV29-1	TRBJ2-3	SVGQSISDRYAY
TRBV7-6	.	ACSPPSNEQY
TRBV3-1	TRBJ2-1	ASSQDPMRHNEQF
TRBV20-1	TRBJ2-5	SARVEVRRAEETQY
TRBV5-8	TRBJ2-5	ASSLLGNSLETQY
TRBV28	TRBJ2-3	ASSLGANTDTQY
TRBV10-3	TRBJ2-3	AISESSTDTQY
TRBV28	TRBJ2-3	ASSLLASGRETDTQY
TRBV7-3	TRBJ2-3	ASSLTTAGGTDTQY